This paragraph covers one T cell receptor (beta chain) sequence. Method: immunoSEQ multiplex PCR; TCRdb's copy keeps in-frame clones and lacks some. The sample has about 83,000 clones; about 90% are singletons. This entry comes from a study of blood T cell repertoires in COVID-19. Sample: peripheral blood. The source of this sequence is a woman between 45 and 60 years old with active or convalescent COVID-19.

The CDR3 DNA is TGCGCCAGCAGCACCCTAGCCACCGGGGAGCTGTTTTTT. Translation gives CASSTLATGELFF. The gene calls are TRBV5-1 and TRBJ2-2; TRBD2 might be the D (5 bases). V lost 4 bases to trimming and J lost 4 bases, with 8 bases between them. From germline, CDR1 is SGHRS and CDR2 YFSETQ. The CDR3 loop spans 13 amino acids.